These 7 T cell receptor beta chains were sequenced from one sample in a study of T cells in tuberculosis. Thawed, overnight-rested PBMC were stained with GMM-loaded CD1B tetramer, viability dye and anti-CD3, then sorted. CD1B tetramers were loaded with Rhodococcus equi-derived C32 glucose monomycolate. TCRdb keeps only in-frame clones here, not all; method: immunoSEQ multiplex PCR. The sample yields approximately 60,000 clones, 81% seen once. The sequencing sample was made of CD1b-GMM tetramer-negative cells sorted from PBMCs. These receptors all come from an adult woman with latent tuberculosis.

The gene calls are TRBV7-3 and TRBJ1-1; no firm D call. Trimming took 4 bases from V and 0 from J, leaving 12 bases between them. Per the germline V gene, CDR1 is SGHTA and CDR2 is FQGTGA. The CDR3 runs 15 residues. The CDR3 loop reads CASSSLLRVNTEAFF. In nucleotides, the CDR3 is TGTGCCAGCAGCTCCCTCCTGAGGGTGAACACTGAAGCTTTCTTT. Together with reference TRBV7-3 and TRBJ1-1, the CDR3 gives the full variable domain: GAGVSQTPSNKVTEKGKYVELRCDPISGHTALYWYRQSLGQGPEFLIYFQGTGAADDSGLPNDRFFAVRPEGSVSTLKIQRTERGDSAVYLCASSSLLRVNTEAFFGQGTRLTVV.

The genes are TRBV5-4 and TRBJ2-7; D is possibly TRBD2 (6 bases). This CDR3 contains 15 residues. Trimming left V 0 bases short and J 6 bases short, with 16 bases between. Germline CDR1 is SGHNT and CDR2 is YYREEE (reference sequence). This CDR3 is CASSLGDWGPTEQYF. The DNA of the CDR3 is TGTGCCAGCAGCTTGGGGGACTGGGGCCCTACCGAGCAGTACTTC.

This sequence joins TRBV15 and TRBJ1-4; D is undetermined. The germline V gene encodes CDR1 LNHNV and CDR2 YYDKDF (reference sequence). The ends were cut back, 0 bases at V and 4 bases at J, with 12 bases in the middle. The length of the CDR3 is 16 residues. CDR3 in DNA: TGTGCCACCAGCAGAGATTGGGCCGGGGTTAATGAAAAACTGTTTTTT. It codes for CATSRDWAGVNEKLFF.

The chain carries TRBV6-5 and TRBJ2-7; D may be TRBD2 (5 bases). This CDR3 is built from 14 residues. V lost 0 bases to trimming and J lost 5 bases, with 11 bases between them. Germline V gene lookup returns CDR1 MNHEY and CDR2 SVGAGI. The CDR3 sequence: CASSYSSGENEQYF. CDR3 in DNA: TGTGCCAGCAGTTACTCATCCGGGGAGAACGAGCAGTACTTC.

J is TRBJ2-2 and V is TRBV30, with D possibly matching TRBD2 (7 bases). The CDR3 covers 15 residues. Germline V CDR1 and CDR2: GTSNPN, SVGIG (reference sequence). Trimming left V 4 bases short and J 1 base short, with 13 bases between. The CDR3 reads CAWTRGAGNTGELFF. For the CDR3, the DNA is TGTGCCTGGACTCGGGGGGCGGGGAACACCGGGGAGCTGTTTTTT.

The chain couples TRBV5-4 to TRBJ2-7, with 11 bases fitting TRBD2. Germline V gene lookup returns CDR1 SGHNT and CDR2 YYREEE (reference sequence). Trimming at V came to 2 bases and at J to 2 bases, leaving 3 bases not matched to a gene. The CDR3 has 15 amino acids. For the CDR3, the DNA is TGTGCCAGCAGCTTTAGCGGGAGGGCAGCCTACGAGCAGTACTTC. Its protein product is CASSFSGRAAYEQYF.

The chain couples TRBV25-1 to TRBJ1-1; D call uncertain. The CDR3 is 17 amino acids. Germline CDR1 reads MGHDK; CDR2 reads SYGVNS. V dropped 6 bases and J dropped 7 bases, with 27 bases sitting between them. The CDR3 DNA sequence: TGTGCCAGCAGCGGTCCCACCATCAGCACCTGGAGAGATGAAGCTTTCTTT. Translating gives CASSGPTISTWRDEAFF.